This T cell receptor (beta chain) stems from a study of T cell changes during pregnancy in multiple sclerosis. CDR3 length equals 13 residues. In germline, CDR1 is SGHRS, CDR2 YFSETQ. The V end was cut by 5 bases, the J end by 2 bases, with 10 bases between. Data came from immunoSEQ multiplex PCR; TCRdb stores just in-frame clones and leaves some out. Of approximately 100,000 clones in the sample, about 94% were seen once. The TCR sequence derives from a female donor with multiple sclerosis, enrolled in a pregnancy study. Sequenced material: peripheral blood, taken before pregnancy. V and J are TRBV5-1 and TRBJ1-2; D perhaps matches TRBD1 (5 bases). This CDR3 reads CASRQAGNYGYTF. In DNA, the CDR3 is TGCGCCAGCAGACAGGCCGGGAACTATGGCTACACCTTC.